Below are 16 T cell receptor beta chains sequenced from a single sample in a study of OX40 agonist ivuxolimab in advanced cancers. Produced via immunoSEQ multiplex PCR; TCRdb's table is partial and in-frame only. Of some 80,000 clones in the sample, roughly 92% were seen once. The sample here was CD4+ or CD8+ T cells sorted from blood, taken in a trial of the OX40 agonist ivuxolimab. All receptors come from an adult with an advanced solid tumor such as melanoma, head and neck, liver or kidney cancer.

V is TRBV6-1 and J is TRBJ2-7, with TRBD1 matching 9 bases. CDR1 is MNHNS and CDR2 is SASEGT in the germline V gene. The CDR3 length is 15 residues. J gave up 2 bases and V 8 bases, and 10 bases lay outside the gene matches. CDR3 nucleotide sequence: TGTGCCAGCCAAGTGCCCGGGACAGGGACCTACGAGCAGTACTTC. This codes for CASQVPGTGTYEQYF.

J is TRBJ2-3 and V is TRBV27; the D is unclear. The V end was cut by 0 bases, the J end by 6 bases, with 13 bases between. This CDR3 has 15 residues. From germline, CDR1 is MNHEY and CDR2 SMNVEV (reference sequence). As DNA, the CDR3 is TGTGCCAGCAGTTTATCGTTACCAGACTTCGATACGCAGTATTTT. It yields the protein CASSLSLPDFDTQYF.

This rearrangement joins TRBV11-2 to TRBJ2-7; possibly TRBD1 for D (6 bases). This CDR3 spans 13 amino acids. Per germline, CDR1 SGHAT and CDR2 FQNNGV. The V gene lost 5 bases and the J gene lost 7 bases, with 15 bases spanning the gap. The CDR3 here is CASSRWDNREQYF. For the CDR3, the DNA is TGTGCCAGCAGCAGATGGGACAATCGGGAGCAGTACTTC.

The V and J genes are TRBV7-8 and TRBJ2-6; D ambiguous. Per the germline V gene, CDR1 is SGHVS and CDR2 is FQNEAQ. The CDR3 totals 16 residues. V was trimmed by 1 base and J by 1 base, leaving 8 bases between them. CDR3 bases: TGTGCCAGCAGCTTAGTTTTCCAATCTGGGGCCAACGTCCTGACTTTC. Its protein product is CASSLVFQSGANVLTF.

The chain is built from TRBV30 and TRBJ2-7; 11 bases align to TRBD2. Germline CDR1 and CDR2: GTSNPN and SVGIG (reference sequence). The CDR3 length is 15 residues. J gave up 3 bases and V 3 bases, and 7 bases lay outside the gene matches. The CDR3 DNA follows: TGTGCCTGGAGCCCCCTAGCGGGAGGCGTCTACGAGCAGTACTTC. It encodes CAWSPLAGGVYEQYF.

The genes are TRBV6-7 and TRBJ1-2, with a tentative D call TRBD1 (6 bases). TRBV6-7 is labeled an ORF, and its function is uncertain. The V and J ends lost 4 bases and 8 bases respectively, with 17 bases between them. The CDR3 contains 14 residues. CDR3 nucleotides: TGTGCCAGCAGTTCCACAACAGGGAATAGAGGCTACACCTTC. Protein: CASSSTTGNRGYTF.

This clone showed up just once. The genes are TRBV30 and TRBJ2-1, with D hard to call. The CDR3 sequence is 14 residues long. Germline CDR1 reads GTSNPN; CDR2 reads SVGIG (reference sequence). The germline V and J ends were trimmed by 1 base and 1 base, with 8 bases remaining between them. CDR3 region: CAWSGTPSYNEQFF. CDR3 sequence (DNA): TGTGCCTGGAGTGGGACCCCGTCCTACAATGAGCAGTTCTTC. The full variable domain, rest sourced from reference TRBV30 and TRBJ2-1, is SQTIHQWPATLVQPVGSPLSLECTVEGTSNPNLYWYRQAAGRGLQLLFYSVGIGQISSEVPQNLSASRPQDRQFILSSKKLLLSDSGFYLCAWSGTPSYNEQFFGPGTRLTVL.

The chain has TRBV5-1 and TRBJ1-2; D unclear. The CDR3 totals 14 residues. V lost 5 bases and J 7 bases, leaving 18 bases between the germline ends. CDR1 is SGHRS and CDR2 is YFSETQ in the germline V gene. The CDR3 loop reads CASSDGQGWSGYTF. The CDR3 region has the DNA TGCGCCAGCAGTGATGGTCAAGGTTGGTCTGGCTACACCTTC.

The chain carries TRBV5-8 and TRBJ2-7, with 9 nucleotides matching TRBD1. Unmatched junction bases numbered 7, after V lost 2 bases and J lost 7 bases. Germline V CDR1 and CDR2: SGHTS, YDEGEE. The CDR3 runs to 14 residues. CDR3 loop: CASSFLQGAGEQYF. The CDR3 nucleotides are TGTGCCAGCAGCTTCTTACAGGGGGCGGGTGAGCAGTACTTC.

This clone was picked up one time. The chain employs TRBV11-3 and TRBJ2-5, with 9 positions matching TRBD2. This CDR3 spans 16 amino acids. V lost 3 bases to trimming and J lost 2 bases; unmatched junction nucleotides: 7. From germline, CDR1 is SGHNT and CDR2 YENEEA. The CDR3 region is CASSFSLAGYQETQYF. In nucleotides, the CDR3 is TGTGCCAGCAGCTTTTCACTAGCGGGTTATCAAGAGACCCAGTACTTC. Combining the CDR3 with reference TRBV11-3 and TRBJ2-5 gives the whole variable domain EAGVVQSPRYKIIEKKQPVAFWCNPISGHNTLYWYLQNLGQGPELLIRYENEEAVDDSQLPKDRFSAERLKGVDSTLKIQPAELGDSAVYLCASSFSLAGYQETQYFGPGTRLLVL.

J is TRBJ2-2 and V is TRBV30; the D gene is possibly TRBD1 (6 bases). Per the germline V gene, CDR1 is GTSNPN and CDR2 is SVGIG (reference sequence). Trimming stripped 3 bases from V and 7 bases from J, with 12 bases between. The CDR3 runs 13 residues. The CDR3 DNA follows: TGTGCCTGGAGCCAACAGGGAATCGGGGAGCTGTTTTTT. Its translation is CAWSQQGIGELFF.

V usage is TRBV27 and J usage is TRBJ1-1; D remains ambiguous. Germline lookup yields CDR1 MNHEY and CDR2 SMNVEV (reference sequence). Trimming shortened V by 0 bases and J by 5 bases, and 16 bases separated the two germline ends. This CDR3 has 16 amino acids. The CDR3 loop reads CASSLSSAGIRTEAFF. In nucleotides, the CDR3 is TGTGCCAGCAGTTTATCGAGTGCAGGAATCCGGACTGAAGCTTTCTTT.

The chain carries TRBV18 and TRBJ1-3; D call uncertain. The germline CDR1 and CDR2 sequences are KGHSH and LQKENI. This CDR3 is 17 amino acids long. The V and J ends lost 2 bases and 1 base respectively, with 15 bases between them. The CDR3 DNA follows: TGTGCCAGCTCACCAGTTTCATCTGCGGATTCTGGAAACACCATATATTTT. It yields the protein CASSPVSSADSGNTIYF.

CDR3 region: CASSRTAGNYGYTF. CDR3 bases: TGTGCCAGCAGTCGGACGGCGGGGAACTATGGCTACACCTTC. The chain carries TRBV6-5 and TRBJ1-2; D is undetermined. Germline-derived CDR1 and CDR2 are MNHEY and SVGAGI. Trimming cost V 5 bases and J 2 bases, with 12 bases left between them. CDR3 size: 14 residues.

The V and J genes are TRBV15 and TRBJ1-2, with D possibly TRBD1 on 5 matching bases. In germline, CDR1 is LNHNV, CDR2 YYDKDF (reference sequence). V was shortened by 0 bases and J by 12 bases, with 17 bases between the two germline ends. The CDR3 is 14 residues long. The CDR3 here is CATSRDWLGELDTF. The CDR3 coding sequence is TGTGCCACCAGCAGAGATTGGTTGGGGGAACTGGACACCTTC.

The chain joins TRBV10-3 to TRBJ2-7, with D perhaps TRBD1 (6 bases). The V gene lost 4 bases and the J gene lost 2 bases, with 6 bases spanning the gap. Germline CDR1 is ENHRY and CDR2 is SYGVKD. The CDR3 is 12 amino acids. CDR3 nucleotide sequence: TGTGCCATCAGTGGACAGGCCTACGAGCAGTACTTC. This translates into CAISGQAYEQYF.